A selection of T cell receptor beta chains follows, all from one sample in a study of identical twins. MiXCR, applied by TCRdb to the 5' RACE reads, yields one record per CDR3 protein. The sample shows roughly 1,500,000 distinct CDR3 sequences, 25% to 35% of them seen only once. The sample was cord blood. These receptor sequences come from a newborn girl in good health. CDR3s include the opening cysteine and the closing phenylalanine or tryptophan. The D gene is left open where the match is weak. Where a row states a size, it is once, few, many or the class of an expanded clone; other rows omit it.

few	TRBJ1-4	TRBV4-1	.	TGCGCCAGCAGCCAAGGGAGCTCCTCATCTGCAACTAATGAAAAACTGTTTTTT	CASSQGSSSSATNEKLFF
.	TRBJ2-5	TRBV7-9	.	TGTGCCAGCGTCAAGGAAGAGACCCAGTACTTC	CASVKEETQYF
.	TRBJ2-2	TRBV2	TRBD2	TGTGCCAGCAGGGCTAGCGGGAGAGGGGCGAACACCGGGGAGCTGTTTTTT	CASRASGRGANTGELFF
.	TRBJ2-7	TRBV12-3/TRBV12-4	TRBD2	TGTGCCATACGCCGGCCAGGGCCTCTAGCGGGAGCATTATCCTACGAGCAGTACTTC	CAIRRPGPLAGALSYEQYF
few	TRBJ2-7	TRBV20-1	.	TGCAGTGCTATCCCTTTAGCGTCCTTCAGGGGCTACGAGCAGTACTTC	CSAIPLASFRGYEQYF
few	TRBJ2-7	TRBV5-5	.	TGTGCCAGCAGCTCAAGGGACACCTTTATAGCCTACGAGCAGTACTTC	CASSSRDTFIAYEQYF
.	TRBJ2-1	TRBV7-9	.	TGTGCCAGCAGCTTAAAGCTAGTAGACAATGAGCAGTTCTTC	CASSLKLVDNEQFF
.	TRBJ2-7	TRBV10-2	.	TGCGCCAGCAACAAACTAGGGTGGCCCTACGAGCAGTACTTC	CASNKLGWPYEQYF
few	TRBJ2-7	TRBV5-6	.	TGTGCCAGCAGAGTTGGGGGACGCTCCTACGAGCAGTACTTC	CASRVGGRSYEQYF
few	TRBJ1-2	TRBV7-9	TRBD1	TGTGCCAGCAGCTTAGTTGGATGGGACAGTAACTATGGCTACACCTTC	CASSLVGWDSNYGYTF
.	TRBJ2-7	TRBV5-6	.	TGTGCCAGCAGCTCGTCACTCCTAGCGACGTACTTC	CASSSSLLATYF
few	TRBJ1-1	TRBV6-5	.	TGTGCCAGCAGTTACAAGGGTCCGAGCACTGAAGCTTTCTTT	CASSYKGPSTEAFF
.	TRBJ1-5	TRBV5-1	.	TGCGCCAGCAGCCCTACCGGACAGAGTCATCAGCCCCAGCATTTT	CASSPTGQSHQPQHF
few	TRBJ1-6	TRBV21-1	.	TGTGCCAGCAGCAAAAGCGACAAGCACAGAATTCATAATTCACCCCTCCACTTT	CASSKSDKHRIHNSPLHF
.	TRBJ2-7	TRBV20-1	.	TGCAGTGCTCCTGCTCCAGTTAGCTCCTACGAGCAGTACTTC	CSAPAPVSSYEQYF
few	TRBJ1-1	TRBV20-1	TRBD1	TGCAGTGCTAGAGATGTTCGGGACAGGGAGGACACTGAAGCTTTCTTT	CSARDVRDREDTEAFF
few	TRBJ2-3	TRBV20-1	TRBD2	TGCAGTGCTAGGCCCCGACTAGCGGGGGCGACAGATACGCAGTATTTT	CSARPRLAGATDTQYF
.	TRBJ1-2	TRBV29-1	.	TGCAGCGTTGACCAGGGGCGCGAGGCCTACTATGGCTACACCTTC	CSVDQGREAYYGYTF
.	TRBJ1-5	TRBV30	.	TGTGCCTGGAGTATCACGGCAGGGCTCAATCAGCCCCAGCATTTT	CAWSITAGLNQPQHF
.	TRBJ1-2	TRBV5-6	TRBD1	TGTGCCAGCATCCAAGGGGGCCGCCTGGACTATGGCTACACCTTC	CASIQGGRLDYGYTF
.	TRBJ2-7	TRBV30	TRBD1	TGTGCCTGGAGTCCTCCGGGACAGGGACTGCACGAGCAGTACTTC	CAWSPPGQGLHEQYF
many	TRBJ2-1	TRBV4-2	.	TGTGCCAGCAGCCCAAGTCAAGCGCGAGGTGAGCAGTTCTTC	CASSPSQARGEQFF
few	TRBJ2-3	TRBV3-1	TRBD2	TGTGCCAGCAGCCGCGTGAGCGGGAGAGGGGGCACAGATACGCAGTATTTT	CASSRVSGRGGTDTQYF
.	TRBJ1-4	TRBV7-6	TRBD1	TGTGCCAGCAGGCCGAGGACAGGGCGTAATGAAAAACTGTTTTTT	CASRPRTGRNEKLFF
.	TRBJ2-3	TRBV6-2/TRBV6-3	.	TGTCCCAGCAGTTACTCTGCAGGGACAGATACGCAGTATTTT	CPSSYSAGTDTQYF
.	TRBJ1-4	TRBV10-3	.	TGTGCCATCAGTGAGCGGACAGCAACTAATGAAAAACTGTTTTTT	CAISERTATNEKLFF
.	TRBJ1-2	TRBV15	.	TGTGCCACCAGCAGAGAAGGGGGCTATGGCTACACCTTC	CATSREGGYGYTF
.	TRBJ2-1	TRBV4-2	.	TGTGCCAGCAGCCAAGATCTGGGCTACAGCTCCTACAATGAGCAGTTCTTC	CASSQDLGYSSYNEQFF
.	TRBJ1-2	TRBV30	.	TGTGCCTGGAGTGTACTAGGGGGCTACACCTTC	CAWSVLGGYTF
once	TRBJ2-2	TRBV5-1	.	TGCGCCAGCAGATCAGGGTCGACCGGGGAGCTGTTTTTT	CASRSGSTGELFF
.	TRBJ2-7	TRBV3-1	TRBD2	TGTGCCAGCAGCCAAGGAGCGGGGGCCTACAATGAGCAGTACTTC	CASSQGAGAYNEQYF
.	TRBJ1-6	TRBV25-1	.	TGTGCCGGCATGAGGACAAAAGGGAATTCACCCCTCCACTTT	CAGMRTKGNSPLHF
once	TRBJ2-7	TRBV10-2	TRBD2	TGCGCCAGCACAGGACTAGCCCCCCACGAGCAGTACTTC	CASTGLAPHEQYF
.	TRBJ2-3	TRBV9	TRBD2	TGTGCCAGCAGCGTAGAAATAGCGGGAGGTCTCAATACGCAGTATTTT	CASSVEIAGGLNTQYF
.	TRBJ2-5	TRBV21-1	.	TGTGCCAGCAGCAAAGATTCGCGGGAAGAGACCCAGTACTTC	CASSKDSREETQYF
.	TRBJ1-1	TRBV18	.	TGTGCCAGCTCACCACATTCAGGGATCACTGAAGCTTTCTTT	CASSPHSGITEAFF
few	TRBJ2-1	TRBV5-1	.	TGCGCCAGCAGACTGGAGGACTTGCCCTACAATGAGCAGTTCTTC	CASRLEDLPYNEQFF
few	TRBJ2-1	TRBV6-1	.	TGTGCCAGCAGCCCACAACTCAGAAACAATGAGCAGTTCTTC	CASSPQLRNNEQFF
once	TRBJ2-2	TRBV5-1	TRBD2	TGCGCCAGCAGCTTGCCTAGCGGGGCGGGAACCGGGGAGCTGTTTTTT	CASSLPSGAGTGELFF